One and the same sample provided the 27 T cell receptor beta chains below, sequenced in a study of T-cell memory formation after mild COVID-19. MiXCR, run by TCRdb on the 5' RACE reads, gives a single entry per CDR3 protein. The sample has about 150,000 distinct CDR3 sequences; less than 40% are singletons. Sequencing was performed on PBMCs or a T cell subset sorted from them (not recorded which). Receptors were obtained from an adult woman who had mild COVID-19 (a few samples of this study predate the infection). Cell type and time point are not known.

This clonotype was counted only a few times. The chain carries TRBV7-8 and TRBJ2-3, with D perhaps TRBD2 (5 bases). Germline V gives CDR1 SGHVS, CDR2 FQNEAQ. Trimming took off 8 bases at V and 0 bases at J, with 9 bases between the two ends. This CDR3 is built from 13 residues. The DNA of the CDR3 is TGTGCCAGCGTGCGGACTAGCACAGATACGCAGTATTTT. This codes for CASVRTSTDTQYF.

The rearrangement links TRBV20-1 to TRBJ2-1; 8 bases agree with TRBD2. The germline V gene has CDR1 DFQATT and CDR2 SNEGSKA (reference sequence). The CDR3 is 15 amino acids. With V trimmed by 7 bases and J by 8 bases, 16 bases remained unmatched. The CDR3 region has the DNA TGCAGTGAGCGGCGTATAGCGGGGAAAACTGATGAGCAGTTCTTC. Translated: CSERRIAGKTDEQFF.

This clonotype was found a few times. The V and J genes are TRBV6-5 and TRBJ2-1; 14 positions agree with TRBD2. The CDR3 totals 16 residues. V gave up 0 bases and J gave up 8 bases; unmatched junction bases: 3. Germline V CDR1 and CDR2: MNHEY, SVGAGI. CDR3 loop: CASSYSTSGRADEQFF. The CDR3 coding sequence is TGTGCCAGCAGTTACTCGACTAGCGGGAGGGCTGATGAGCAGTTCTTC.

This sequence joins TRBV7-2 and TRBJ2-1; 10 nucleotides align to TRBD1. This CDR3 comprises 15 residues. J was trimmed by 7 bases and V by 4 bases; bases with no gene match: 7. The germline gives CDR1 SGHTA, CDR2 FQGNSA. The CDR3 protein is CASSSRDRGKNEQFF. CDR3 sequence (DNA): TGTGCCAGCAGCTCCCGGGACAGGGGTAAAAATGAGCAGTTCTTC.

This clonotype was seen more than once but under ten times. The genes are TRBV24-1 and TRBJ2-1; 9 bases are shared with TRBD2. Trimming at V came to 6 bases and at J to 8 bases, leaving 13 bases not matched to a gene. CDR3 size: 16 residues. Germline V gene data show CDR1 as KGHDR and CDR2 as SFDVKD. CDR3 amino acids: CATSPSPSGDWDEQFF. CDR3 bases: TGTGCCACCAGTCCTTCCCCTAGCGGGGATTGGGATGAGCAGTTCTTC.

This clonotype appeared a few times. The chain is built from TRBV11-2 and TRBJ1-3; no clear D. V was cut by 1 base and J by 0 bases, with 4 bases left in between. The CDR3 has 14 amino acids. Germline V gene lookup returns CDR1 SGHAT and CDR2 FQNNGV. CDR3: CASSLGPSGNTIYF. The CDR3 DNA follows: TGTGCCAGCAGCTTAGGGCCCTCTGGAAACACCATATATTTT.

This clonotype was seen more than once but under ten times. This rearrangement joins TRBV5-1 to TRBJ2-1; TRBD1 matches at 8 bases. This CDR3 is built from 19 residues. J gave up 1 base and V 3 bases, and 15 bases lay outside the gene matches. CDR1 is SGHRS and CDR2 is YFSETQ in the germline V gene. This CDR3 is CASSSPGQVELLSYNEQFF. CDR3 sequence (DNA): TGCGCCAGCAGCTCCCCGGGACAGGTAGAATTACTTTCCTACAATGAGCAGTTCTTC.

This clonotype has more than one count but fewer than ten. The chain has TRBV5-5 and TRBJ1-5; the match to TRBD1 covers 10 bases. CDR3 size: 15 residues. V trimming: 3 bases; J trimming: 4 bases; junction bases outside the gene matches: 4. Germline loops: CDR1 SGHKS, CDR2 YYEKEE (reference sequence). CDR3 coding DNA: TGTGCCAGCAGCTGGACAGGGGGACTGAATCAGCCCCAGCATTTT. It is translated as CASSWTGGLNQPQHF.

This clonotype was observed many times. The chain combines TRBV5-4 with TRBJ1-2; the D gene is possibly TRBD1 (5 bases). The V and J ends lost 4 bases and 6 bases respectively, with 10 bases between them. Germline V gives CDR1 SGHNT, CDR2 YYREEE (reference sequence). This CDR3 has 12 amino acids. This chain's CDR3 is CASSPWGNGYTF. DNA of the CDR3: TGTGCCAGCAGCCCATGGGGGAATGGCTACACCTTC.

This chain links TRBV15 with TRBJ2-7; 10 bases match TRBD1. The V gene's germline CDR1 is LNHNV and CDR2 YYDKDF (reference sequence). The CDR3 runs to 16 residues. Unmatched junction bases numbered 9, after V lost 0 bases and J lost 7 bases. CDR3 in DNA: TGTGCCACCAGCAGAGAAGCTTTGGACAGGGGGGGTGAGCAGTACTTC. As protein: CATSREALDRGGEQYF. Supplemented by reference TRBV15 and TRBJ2-7, the full variable domain reads DAMVIQNPRYQVTQFGKPVTLSCSQTLNHNVMYWYQQKSSQAPKLLFHYYDKDFNNEADTPDNFQSRRPNTSFCFLDIRSPGLGDTAMYLCATSREALDRGGEQYFGPGTRLTVT.

This sequence joins TRBV27 and TRBJ1-6; 9 nucleotides line up with TRBD1. The CDR3 is 17 amino acids. With 7 bases clipped from V and 0 bases from J, the junction kept 7 bases outside the gene matches. Germline assignment: CDR1 MNHEY and CDR2 SMNVEV (reference sequence). The CDR3 DNA reads TGTGCCAGCAATACTGGGACAGGGAGCTCCTATAATTCACCCCTCCACTTT. This encodes CASNTGTGSSYNSPLHF.

The chain employs TRBV3-1 and TRBJ1-1; weak D call: TRBD1 (6 bases). Trimming removed 4 bases from V and 4 bases from J, with 13 bases in between. CDR3 length equals 14 residues. Germline CDR1 and CDR2: LGHDT and YNNKEL (reference sequence). The CDR3, as DNA: TGTGCCAGCAGCCGGAGGGGGGTGGGCACTGAAGCTTTCTTT. As protein: CASSRRGVGTEAFF.

In its sample, this clonotype was seen a few times. The chain has TRBV12-3 or TRBV12-4 and TRBJ2-7, with D perhaps TRBD2 (6 bases). This CDR3 has 17 amino acids. Trimming cost V 6 bases and J 2 bases, with 23 bases left between them. CDR3 sequence (DNA): TGTGCCAGCAGCCGTTCTGAGGGCGCGCGGGGTACCTACGAGCAGTACTTC. Protein sequence: CASSRSEGARGTYEQYF.

V gene TRBV6-5 combines with J gene TRBJ2-4, with D perhaps matching TRBD1 or TRBD2 (6 bases each). Trimming stripped 2 bases from V and 2 bases from J, with 19 bases between. This CDR3 is built from 18 residues. Looked up from germline, CDR1 is MNHEY and CDR2 is SVGAGI. The CDR3 DNA is TGTGCCAGCAGTTACGGAGGGGGGTTTGGCAGGTCCAAAAACATTCAGTACTTC. This sequence encodes CASSYGGGFGRSKNIQYF.

This clonotype was detected only a few times. The chain recombines TRBV11-2 with TRBJ2-3; D may be TRBD2 (6 bases). The CDR3 is 17 amino acids. Germline loops: CDR1 SGHAT, CDR2 FQNNGV. V was trimmed by 5 bases and J by 1 base, leaving 19 bases between them. Here the CDR3 DNA reads TGTGCCAGCAGCCGCAGTCTTCCGGGGGAGGGCACAGATACGCAGTATTTT. Its translation: CASSRSLPGEGTDTQYF.

This clonotype was seen a handful of times. This chain joins TRBV12-3 or TRBV12-4 and TRBJ2-1; no clear D gene. CDR3 length equals 17 residues. V was pared by 2 bases and J by 1 base, with 15 bases between. CDR3 in amino acids: CASSLYPNSHSYNEQFF. CDR3 nucleotide sequence: TGTGCCAGCAGTTTATATCCCAACTCTCATTCCTACAATGAGCAGTTCTTC.

This rearrangement joins TRBV5-1 to TRBJ1-1; no clear D gene. CDR3 length: 15 amino acids. CDR1 and CDR2 (germline): SGHRS, YFSETQ. The V end was cut by 3 bases, the J end by 6 bases, with 18 bases between. The CDR3 reads CASSSGPETWAEAFF. In DNA, the CDR3 is TGCGCCAGCAGCTCCGGGCCGGAAACCTGGGCTGAAGCTTTCTTT. The complete variable domain, with remaining parts taken from reference TRBV5-1 and TRBJ1-1, reads KAGVTQTPRYLIKTRGQQVTLSCSPISGHRSVSWYQQTPGQGLQFLFEYFSETQRNKGNFPGRFSGRQFSNSRSEMNVSTLELGDSALYLCASSSGPETWAEAFFGQGTRLTVV.

The chain is built from TRBV12-3 or TRBV12-4 and TRBJ2-5; D possibly corresponds to TRBD1 (6 bases). The CDR3 loop spans 15 amino acids. Trimming pared 5 bases from V and 4 bases from J, leaving 17 bases between. CDR3 coding DNA: TGTGCCAGCAGTCGGGTGGGGGCCAGGGTAGAGACCCAGTACTTC. It codes for CASSRVGARVETQYF.

In this sample, this clonotype turned up many times. V is TRBV7-2 and J is TRBJ1-1; D not certain. V shed 2 bases and J shed 6 bases, with 7 bases lying between them. Germline V CDR1 and CDR2: SGHTA, FQGNSA. The CDR3 has 12 residues. The CDR3 DNA follows: TGTGCCAGCAGCTTACAGTGGGCTGAAGCTTTCTTT. Translation gives CASSLQWAEAFF.

This clonotype was counted between two and nine times. This chain connects TRBV12-3 or TRBV12-4 to TRBJ2-7; weak D call: TRBD2 (6 bases). The V gene lost 5 bases and the J gene lost 3 bases, with 20 bases spanning the gap. This CDR3 has 16 amino acids. CDR3 loop: CASSPTTGGGLYEQYF. Written as DNA, the CDR3 is TGTGCCAGCAGTCCAACGACTGGGGGAGGACTCTACGAGCAGTACTTC.

Written as DNA, the CDR3 is TGTGCCTGGAGTGCAGCGGACCTGGGTATTCAGTACTTC. It translates to CAWSAADLGIQYF. The chain uses TRBV30 and TRBJ2-4; maybe TRBD2 (5 bases). The V and J ends lost 1 base and 10 bases respectively, with 14 bases between them. The CDR3 loop spans 13 amino acids. CDR1 GTSNPN and CDR2 SVGIG come from the germline V gene (reference sequence).

The chain recombines TRBV5-1 with TRBJ1-2; TRBD1 agrees at 7 bases. With 0 bases clipped from V and 5 bases from J, the junction kept 4 bases outside the gene matches. Germline V gene sequence: CDR1 SGHRS, CDR2 YFSETQ. The CDR3 loop spans 14 amino acids. The CDR3 loop is CASSLAQGDYGYTF. The CDR3 bases are TGCGCCAGCAGCTTGGCTCAGGGGGATTATGGCTACACCTTC. The entire variable domain, with the rest obtained from reference TRBV5-1 and TRBJ1-2, is as follows: KAGVTQTPRYLIKTRGQQVTLSCSPISGHRSVSWYQQTPGQGLQFLFEYFSETQRNKGNFPGRFSGRQFSNSRSEMNVSTLELGDSALYLCASSLAQGDYGYTFGSGTRLTVV.

This clonotype was detected only a few times. The J gene is TRBJ1-1, the V gene TRBV11-1, with D perhaps matching TRBD1 (6 bases). This CDR3 is 13 amino acids long. Germline CDR1 SGHAT, CDR2 FQDESV (reference sequence). V was shortened by 1 base and J by 4 bases, with 7 bases between the two germline ends. The CDR3 region has the DNA TGTGCCAGCAGCTTAGTGGACAGCACTGAAGCTTTCTTT. It is translated as CASSLVDSTEAFF.

The sample holds a few counts of this clonotype. V and J are TRBV7-9 and TRBJ2-7; 7 nucleotides agree with TRBD2. V lost 8 bases, J lost 6 bases, and 10 bases stayed unmatched. This CDR3 contains 13 residues. CDR1 SEHNR and CDR2 FQNEAQ come from the germline V gene (reference sequence). The CDR3 sequence is CASHHPGGSEQYF. CDR3 DNA: TGTGCCAGCCATCATCCCGGGGGGAGCGAGCAGTACTTC.

J is TRBJ1-2 and V is TRBV2; possibly TRBD1 for D (6 bases). CDR1 and CDR2 from the germline V gene are SNHLY and FYNNEI. The CDR3 loop spans 12 amino acids. V was cut by 6 bases and J by 7 bases, with 12 bases left in between. The CDR3 bases are TGTGCCAGCAGACCAGACAGGAGTGGCTACACCTTC. Translated: CASRPDRSGYTF.

This clonotype appeared a few times. The J gene is TRBJ2-3, the V gene TRBV2; D possibly uses TRBD1 or TRBD2 (5 bases each). The ends were cut back, 6 bases at V and 8 bases at J, with 18 bases in the middle. Germline CDR1 is SNHLY and CDR2 is FYNNEI. The CDR3 contains 14 residues. CDR3 in amino acids: CASSDTRDRSTQYF. Here the CDR3 DNA reads TGTGCCAGCAGCGACACTCGGGACCGCTCTACGCAGTATTTT. Variable domain in full (rest from reference TRBV2 and TRBJ2-3): EPEVTQTPSHQVTQMGQEVILRCVPISNHLYFYWYRQILGQKVEFLVSFYNNEISEKSEIFDDQFSVERPDGSNFTLKIRSTKLEDSAMYFCASSDTRDRSTQYFGPGTRLTVL.

The chain has TRBV20-1 and TRBJ2-7, with D tentatively TRBD2 (6 bases). Germline CDR1 and CDR2: DFQATT and SNEGSKA (reference sequence). The CDR3 spans 13 residues. Between the trimmed V and J ends, which lost 3 bases and 3 bases, there was a span of 12 bases. Here the CDR3 reads CSASEASDYEQYF. The DNA of the CDR3 is TGCAGTGCTAGTGAGGCTAGCGACTACGAGCAGTACTTC.